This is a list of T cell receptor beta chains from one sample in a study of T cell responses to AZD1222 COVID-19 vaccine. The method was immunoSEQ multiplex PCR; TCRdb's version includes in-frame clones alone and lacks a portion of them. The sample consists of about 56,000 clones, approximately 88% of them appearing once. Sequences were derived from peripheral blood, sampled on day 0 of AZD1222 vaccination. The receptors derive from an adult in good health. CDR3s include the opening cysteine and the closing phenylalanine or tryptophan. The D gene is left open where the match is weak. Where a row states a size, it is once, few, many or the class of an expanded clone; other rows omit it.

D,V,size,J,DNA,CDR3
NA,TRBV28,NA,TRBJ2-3,TGTGCCAGCAGTTTAAGCCGTGGGTTGGGGTCAAATACAGATACGCAGTATTTT,CASSLSRGLGSNTDTQYF
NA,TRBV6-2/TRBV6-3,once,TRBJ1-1,TGTGCCAGCAGTCTCCGGGGCCAGAACACTGAAGCTTTCTTT,CASSLRGQNTEAFF
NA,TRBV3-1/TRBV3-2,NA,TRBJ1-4,TGTGCCAGCAGCCAAGCAGGGTACGATGAAAAACTGTTTTTT,CASSQAGYDEKLFF
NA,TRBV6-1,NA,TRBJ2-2,TGTGCCAGCAGTGAAGACCCCGACAGACACACCGGGGAGCTGTTTTTT,CASSEDPDRHTGELFF
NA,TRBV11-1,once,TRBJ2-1,TGTGCCAGCAGCTTAGCTCGTGGGAGAGACAATGAGCAGTTCTTC,CASSLARGRDNEQFF
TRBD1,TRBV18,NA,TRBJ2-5,TGTGCCAGCTCGACAGGACAGGGGGCGCGAGAGACCCAGTACTTC,CASSTGQGARETQYF
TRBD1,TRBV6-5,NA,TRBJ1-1,TGTGCCAGCGGCAGGGACAGGGGGAACACTGAAGCTTTCTTT,CASGRDRGNTEAFF
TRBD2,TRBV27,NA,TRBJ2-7,TGTGCCAGCAGTCCCCGGACTAGCGGGAGTACCTCCTACGAGCAGTACTTC,CASSPRTSGSTSYEQYF
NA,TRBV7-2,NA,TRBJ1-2,TGTGCCAGCAGCTTCGGGGGGGCTAACTATGGCTACACCTTC,CASSFGGANYGYTF
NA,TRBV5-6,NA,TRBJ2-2,TGTGCCAGCAGCTTGGGGGGCTGGCAGACAAACACCGGGGAGCTGTTTTTT,CASSLGGWQTNTGELFF
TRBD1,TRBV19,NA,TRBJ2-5,TGTGCCAGTACTGGGACAGGGTGGGGAGAGACCCAGTACTTC,CASTGTGWGETQYF
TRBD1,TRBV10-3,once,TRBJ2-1,TGTGCCACCGGGGCGACAGGGGGCGACTCCTACAATGAGCAGTTCTTC,CATGATGGDSYNEQFF
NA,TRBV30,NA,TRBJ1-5,TGTGCCTGGAGTGCATCCAGGGGTAGGGTAAGCAATCAGCCCCAGCATTTT,CAWSASRGRVSNQPQHF
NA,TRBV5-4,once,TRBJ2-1,TGTGCCAGCAGCATGACTAGAAGGAATGAGCAGTTCTTC,CASSMTRRNEQFF
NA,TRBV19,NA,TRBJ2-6,TGTGCCAGTAGTATAGACGTAGGGGTCTCTGGGGCCAACGTCCTGACTTTC,CASSIDVGVSGANVLTF
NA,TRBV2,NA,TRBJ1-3,TGTGCCAGCGCGGACAACTCTGGAAACACCATATATTTT,CASADNSGNTIYF
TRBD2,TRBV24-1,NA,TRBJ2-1,TGTGCCATACAGCGGGAGGACTACAATGAGCAGTTCTTC,CAIQREDYNEQFF
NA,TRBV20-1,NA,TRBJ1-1,TGCAGTGTCGGGGACACTGAAGCTTTCTTT,CSVGDTEAFF
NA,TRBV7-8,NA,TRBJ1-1,TGTGCCAGCAGCTTAATTCAGGGTTCCAACACTGAAGCTTTCTTT,CASSLIQGSNTEAFF
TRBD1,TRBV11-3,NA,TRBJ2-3,TGTGCCAGCAGCTTAGAGGGGACAGGGATGACAGATACGCAGTATTTT,CASSLEGTGMTDTQYF
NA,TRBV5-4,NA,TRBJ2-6,TGTGCCAGCAGCTTACTAAATCCGGGCCTCTTTCGTACTGGGGCCAACGTCCTGACTTTC,CASSLLNPGLFRTGANVLTF
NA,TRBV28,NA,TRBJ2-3,TGTGCCAGCCATAGCACAGATACGCAGTATTTT,CASHSTDTQYF
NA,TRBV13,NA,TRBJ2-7,TGTGCCAGCAGCTTAGCTCTAGGGGGAGTTTACGAGCAGTACTTC,CASSLALGGVYEQYF
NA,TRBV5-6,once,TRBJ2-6,TGTGCCAGCGACACGTCTGGGGCCAACGTCCTGACTTTC,CASDTSGANVLTF
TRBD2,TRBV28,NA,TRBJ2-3,TGTGCCAGCAGTTCCAAACGACTGCTAGCGGTAATAGGGGATACGCAGTATTTT,CASSSKRLLAVIGDTQYF
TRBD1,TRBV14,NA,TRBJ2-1,TGTGCCAGCAGCCAACAGGGGGCACGGGGCAATGAGCAGTTCTTC,CASSQQGARGNEQFF
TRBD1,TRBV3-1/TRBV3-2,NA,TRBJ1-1,TGTGCCAGCAGCCAAACCGGCGGGACAGTGAACACTGAAGCTTTCTTT,CASSQTGGTVNTEAFF
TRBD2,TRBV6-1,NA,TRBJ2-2,TGTGCCAGCAGTGTAGCGGGAGGGCCCGGGGAGCTGTTTTTT,CASSVAGGPGELFF
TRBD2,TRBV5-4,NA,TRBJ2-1,TGTGCCAGCAGCCCTGGCGGGAGCTCCTACAATGAGCAGTTCTTC,CASSPGGSSYNEQFF
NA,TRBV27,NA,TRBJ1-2,TGTGCCAGCAGTTTCATGACAGGACCCCTTGGCTACACCTTC,CASSFMTGPLGYTF
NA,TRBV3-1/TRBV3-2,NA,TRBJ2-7,TGTGCCAGCAGCCAAGTAGAGGGGCGCTTGGTCAACCTCTACGAGCAGTACTTC,CASSQVEGRLVNLYEQYF
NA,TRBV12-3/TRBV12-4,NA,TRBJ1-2,TGTGCCAGCGGAGATCGGATCAACTATGGCTACACCTTC,CASGDRINYGYTF
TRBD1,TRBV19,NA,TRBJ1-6,TGTGCCAGTAGTATGACAGGGGTAGGCTATAATTCACCCCTCCACTTT,CASSMTGVGYNSPLHF
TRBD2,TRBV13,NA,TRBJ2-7,TGTGCCAGCAGCTCCGGGACTACTCTCTCCTACGAGCAGTACTTC,CASSSGTTLSYEQYF
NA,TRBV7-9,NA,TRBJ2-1,TGTGCCAGCAGCCCTTCCAGCTATGAGCAGTTCTTC,CASSPSSYEQFF
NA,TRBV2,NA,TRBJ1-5,TGTGCCAGCAGTGAAGGTGGCAGTAATCAGCCCCAGCATTTT,CASSEGGSNQPQHF
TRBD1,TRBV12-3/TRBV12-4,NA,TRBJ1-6,TGTGCCAGCAGCCTGACAGGGCAATCACCCCTCCACTTT,CASSLTGQSPLHF
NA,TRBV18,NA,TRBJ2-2,TGTGCCAGCTCACCACCGGGAAGGGTCGGGGAGCTGTTTTTT,CASSPPGRVGELFF
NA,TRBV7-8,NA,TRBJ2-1,TGTGCCAGCAGCACGGTTGAGCAGTTCTTC,CASSTVEQFF
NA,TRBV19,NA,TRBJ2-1,TGTGCCAGCACAGCCTACAATGAGCAGTTCTTC,CASTAYNEQFF
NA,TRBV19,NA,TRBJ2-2,TGTGCCAGTAGTATAGGAGGTGGGGGAGCGAGCACCGGGGAGCTGTTTTTT,CASSIGGGGASTGELFF
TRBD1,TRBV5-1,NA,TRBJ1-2,TGCGCCAGCAGCTTGGGACAGGGGGCTCTGGGCTACACCTTC,CASSLGQGALGYTF
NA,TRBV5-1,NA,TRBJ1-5,TGCGCCAGCAGCTTGGAGGGGGTGCGCAATCAGCCCCAGCATTTT,CASSLEGVRNQPQHF
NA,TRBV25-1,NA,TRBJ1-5,TGTGCCAGCAGTGGGCCGGGTTATCAGCCCCAGCATTTT,CASSGPGYQPQHF
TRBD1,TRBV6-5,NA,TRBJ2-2,TGTGCCAGCGCCCGGGTAGGGGGCACCACCGGGGAGCTGTTTTTT,CASARVGGTTGELFF
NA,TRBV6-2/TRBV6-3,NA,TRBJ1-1,TGTGCCAGCAGTTACCCTGTCGAACAAGGGTACACTGAAGCTTTCTTT,CASSYPVEQGYTEAFF
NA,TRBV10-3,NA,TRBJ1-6,TGTGCCATCAGTGAGCAGGGAGTCTCTTGGTCACCCCTCCACTTT,CAISEQGVSWSPLHF
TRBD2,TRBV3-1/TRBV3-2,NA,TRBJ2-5,TGTGCCAGCAGAAGGACTAGCGCTCTCCAAGAGACCCAGTACTTC,CASRRTSALQETQYF
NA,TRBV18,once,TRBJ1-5,TGTGCCAGCTCACCGACAGCTAATAGCAATCAGCCCCAGCATTTT,CASSPTANSNQPQHF
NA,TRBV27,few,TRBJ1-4,TGTGCCAGCAGTCCGGACGCGGGCGGGGTGCTCGAACTGTTTTTT,CASSPDAGGVLELFF
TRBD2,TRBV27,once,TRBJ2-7,TGTGCCAGCAGCTCGGGACTAGCTACGTCCGAGCAGTACTTC,CASSSGLATSEQYF
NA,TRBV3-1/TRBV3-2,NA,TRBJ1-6,TGTGCCAGCAGCCCATCAGGGTTCAATTCACCCCTCCACTTT,CASSPSGFNSPLHF
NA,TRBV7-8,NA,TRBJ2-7,TGTGCCAGCAGACTTGTTTTAGGCGACTTTGGGGAGCAGTACTTC,CASRLVLGDFGEQYF
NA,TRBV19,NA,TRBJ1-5,TGTGCCAGTAGTCCCCCCCGCAGGGCTAATCAGCCCCAGCATTTT,CASSPPRRANQPQHF
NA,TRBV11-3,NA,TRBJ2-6,TGTGCCGGGCTCTGCTCTGGGGCCAACGTCCTGACTTTC,CAGLCSGANVLTF